Listed below are T cell receptor beta chains from one sample, sequenced in a study of T cells in Graves' hyperthyroidism and ophthalmopathy. TCRdb re-derived calls from the multiplex PCR reads in MiXCR, one entry per CDR3 protein. The sample lists about 570,000 distinct CDR3 sequences, just over 45% occurring once. The sample consisted of peripheral blood or thyroid tissue (not recorded which). The receptors were sampled from an adult woman with Graves' disease, either hyperthyroidism or ophthalmopathy (not recorded which). CDR3s include the opening cysteine and the closing phenylalanine or tryptophan. Expanded clones get a size class; other rows say once, few or many, or leave the size out.

clone_size: -; v_call: TRBV29-1; cdr3_aa: CSVEPHEDPNYGYTF
clone_size: -; v_call: TRBV6-1; cdr3_aa: CASSGSGSEDSGANVLTF
clone_size: many; v_call: TRBV6-1; cdr3_aa: CASSEGTGGRNTEAFF
clone_size: few; v_call: TRBV27; cdr3_aa: CASSLGQVGGETQYF
clone_size: many; v_call: TRBV4-1; cdr3_aa: CASSRVGGSPEAFF
clone_size: many; v_call: TRBV9; cdr3_aa: CASSVGGMVGGGNRYEQYF
clone_size: many; v_call: TRBV10-2; cdr3_aa: CASRSGTGHEAFF
clone_size: few; v_call: TRBV7-3; cdr3_aa: CASSWTGSLGNQPQHF
clone_size: few; v_call: TRBV7-9; cdr3_aa: CASRVGYEQYF
clone_size: -; v_call: TRBV28; cdr3_aa: CASSLVLAGGHVTQYF
clone_size: many; v_call: TRBV20-1; cdr3_aa: CSARMAGGETQYF
clone_size: many; v_call: TRBV6-5; cdr3_aa: CASSYSRTGGNYGYTF
clone_size: few; v_call: TRBV30; cdr3_aa: CAWSGGLGHQPQHF
clone_size: many; v_call: TRBV5-1; cdr3_aa: CASGTGDTQETQYF
clone_size: -; v_call: TRBV7-8; cdr3_aa: CASSPGTGLKLGEQYF
clone_size: -; v_call: TRBV20-1; cdr3_aa: CSASALSQGSYGYTF
clone_size: few; v_call: TRBV2; cdr3_aa: CASSELGQRAEKLFF
clone_size: once; v_call: TRBV9; cdr3_aa: CASSAEPTGQETQYF
clone_size: -; v_call: TRBV25-1; cdr3_aa: CASVEAGVNYGYTF
clone_size: -; v_call: TRBV7-9; cdr3_aa: CASGLGQGNSPLHF
clone_size: few; v_call: TRBV7-6; cdr3_aa: CASRGMGMAYEQYF
clone_size: many; v_call: TRBV5-8; cdr3_aa: CASSLQMENTEAFF
clone_size: many; v_call: TRBV7-2; cdr3_aa: CASSLGWGQPQHF
clone_size: many; v_call: TRBV25-1; cdr3_aa: CASNGGTEAFF
clone_size: -; v_call: TRBV2; cdr3_aa: CASSPPLSGNTIYF
clone_size: -; v_call: TRBV7-2; cdr3_aa: CASSSTKVEFQETQYF
clone_size: many; v_call: TRBV7-9; cdr3_aa: CASSFRDRHYGYTF
clone_size: many; v_call: TRBV20-1; cdr3_aa: CSARPTGVHGYTF
clone_size: -; v_call: TRBV9; cdr3_aa: CASSVTGTDNSPLHF
clone_size: -; v_call: TRBV12-3/TRBV12-4; cdr3_aa: CASSRMGGNEQYF
clone_size: -; v_call: TRBV5-1; cdr3_aa: CASSSGQVNNSPLHF
clone_size: -; v_call: TRBV2; cdr3_aa: CASSLGSQGYGYTF
clone_size: -; v_call: TRBV6-5; cdr3_aa: CASSAGVAATGELFF
clone_size: many; v_call: TRBV4-2; cdr3_aa: CASSQDGPVGYEQYF
clone_size: many; v_call: TRBV7-2; cdr3_aa: CASSLGVFGGVNQPQHF
clone_size: -; v_call: TRBV2; cdr3_aa: CAISRDRESSYNEQFF
clone_size: many; v_call: TRBV5-6; cdr3_aa: CASSLAGWSDGYTF
clone_size: many; v_call: TRBV4-2; cdr3_aa: CASSQDRHGPSGNTIYF
clone_size: once; v_call: TRBV4-3; cdr3_aa: CASSHPGDSRGRGNTIYF
clone_size: few; v_call: TRBV7-9; cdr3_aa: CASSPSGGLSYEQYF
clone_size: once; v_call: TRBV18; cdr3_aa: CASSPTGALTEAFF
clone_size: -; v_call: TRBV7-2; cdr3_aa: CASSPGDRALF
clone_size: -; v_call: TRBV12-3/TRBV12-4; cdr3_aa: CASSLGTGSYNSPLHF
clone_size: many; v_call: TRBV15; cdr3_aa: CATSKGQVLSYEQYF
clone_size: -; v_call: TRBV6-4; cdr3_aa: CASSDSTGGQSYEQYF
clone_size: many; v_call: TRBV3-1; cdr3_aa: CASSRTSLNTEAFF
clone_size: -; v_call: TRBV7-9; cdr3_aa: CASSLEGTYEQYF
clone_size: many; v_call: TRBV4-1; cdr3_aa: CASSQAAIGGSGELFF
clone_size: many; v_call: TRBV4-1; cdr3_aa: CASSAQFGRGYTF
clone_size: -; v_call: TRBV2; cdr3_aa: CASSETGTNQPQHF
clone_size: -; v_call: TRBV19; cdr3_aa: CASSAGRGKPQHF
clone_size: many; v_call: TRBV4-1; cdr3_aa: CASSHGWGDQPQHF
clone_size: -; v_call: TRBV7-6; cdr3_aa: CASSFARGLTYEQYF
clone_size: few; v_call: TRBV12-3/TRBV12-4; cdr3_aa: CASSFGRGMNTEAFF
clone_size: many; v_call: TRBV28; cdr3_aa: CASSGQWGPQHF